These 11 T cell receptor beta chains share one sample of origin, sequenced in a study of blood T cells in healthy people across ages (dated by TCRdb to about 2015). Receptors were amplified or captured by 5' RACE. Sequencing took place on an Illumina HiSeq 2500. The second PCR ran for roughly 6 to 11 cycles and used a J-beta primer mix along with a sample-barcoded 5' primer. TCRdb reanalyzed the raw reads on its own, using fastp at Q25 for trimming and MiXCR for clone calling, and kept in-frame beta chains. Each entry merges the rows of one CDR3 protein and shows their most common DNA and genes. A total of roughly 1.5 million distinct CDR3 sequences appear in this sample, approximately 42% of them only once. Together, the top ten hold about 3.8% of the sample. The sample taken for sequencing was blood. The receptors originated from a woman aged 18-30 years in good health.

This chain links TRBV6-7 with TRBJ2-1; D gene ambiguous. TRBV6-7 is given ORF status, its function remaining uncertain. Trimming stripped 11 bases from V and 3 bases from J, with 11 bases between. This CDR3 is 12 amino acids long. The CDR3 here is CARLGNYNEQFF. CDR3 DNA sequence: TGTGCCCGCCTAGGGAACTACAATGAGCAGTTCTTC.

This clonotype was detected a few times. This chain uses TRBV12-3 or TRBV12-4 with TRBJ2-1, with a possible D match to TRBD2 (6 bases). Trimming cost V 4 bases and J 0 bases, with 13 bases left between them. The CDR3 spans 16 residues. CDR3 coding DNA: TGTGCCAGCAGTTATGGAACTAGCCGCTCCTACAATGAGCAGTTCTTC. Translation: CASSYGTSRSYNEQFF.

This sequence joins TRBV4-1 and TRBJ2-5, with 8 bases fitting TRBD1. TRBJ2-7 matches the DNA end more closely, so the J call is doubtful. The length of the CDR3 is 15 residues. Germline CDR1 is MGHRA and CDR2 is YSYEKL. The CDR3 spells CASSQQTGDIYEQYF. The CDR3, as DNA: TGCGCCAGCAGCCAGCAGACAGGGGATATCTACGAGCAGTACTTC.

The chain has TRBV12-3 or TRBV12-4 and TRBJ2-1; maybe TRBD2 (7 bases). With 7 bases removed from V and 6 bases from J, the gap between germline ends came to 19 bases. This CDR3 has 15 amino acids. The CDR3 nucleotides read TGTGCCAGCACCTCTTCGGGGCGGGGGCCCAATGAGCAGTTCTTC. Protein product: CASTSSGRGPNEQFF.

The chain has TRBV9 and TRBJ1-5, with 11 bases that match TRBD1. In germline, CDR1 is SGDLS, CDR2 YYNGEE. This CDR3 comprises 16 residues. J gave up 4 bases and V 4 bases, and 7 bases lay outside the gene matches. The CDR3 region has the DNA TGTGCCAGCAGCTCCGGACAGGGGGCTAGGAATCAGCCCCAGCATTTT. Translating it yields CASSSGQGARNQPQHF.

At least ten counts were recorded for this clonotype. The CDR3 is CASSYGLRTDTQYF. The CDR3 nucleotides are TGTGCCAGCAGCTACGGACTTCGCACAGATACGCAGTATTTT. The V gene is TRBV12-3 or TRBV12-4, the J gene TRBJ2-3, with TRBD2 as a possible D gene (5 bases). V was shortened by 6 bases and J by 1 base, with 11 bases between the two germline ends. This CDR3 is built from 14 residues.

The rearrangement links TRBV2 to TRBJ1-2; tentatively, D is TRBD1 (6 bases). V shed 8 bases and J shed 10 bases, with 14 bases lying between them. The CDR3 spans 11 residues. Germline CDR1 is SNHLY and CDR2 is FYNNEI. The CDR3 bases are TGTGCCAGCGGGGCCCAGGGGCTCTACACCTTC. It translates to CASGAQGLYTF.

The rearrangement uses TRBV6-5 and TRBJ1-6, with 8 nucleotides matching TRBD1. Trimming took 0 bases from V and 9 from J; bases not matched to a gene: 4. CDR1 and CDR2 from the germline V gene are MNHEY and SVGAGI. The CDR3 sequence is 15 residues long. CDR3 nucleotides: TGTGCCAGCAGTTACTCGAACAGGGGGACTTCACCCCTCCACTTT. Translation gives CASSYSNRGTSPLHF.

J is TRBJ2-2 and V is TRBV11-2, with 8 bases lining up with TRBD1. This CDR3 contains 14 residues. With V trimmed by 4 bases and J by 6 bases, 4 bases remained unmatched. Germline-derived CDR1 and CDR2 are SGHAT and FQNNGV. The CDR3 DNA sequence: TGTGCCAGCAGCTCGACAGGGGTGCCCGGGGAGCTGTTTTTT. This gives the protein CASSSTGVPGELFF.

This clonotype was seen only a few times. The genes are TRBV11-2 and TRBJ2-7; the match to TRBD1 covers 8 bases. The CDR3 covers 15 residues. V lost 5 bases and J lost 6; bases outside the gene matches: 12. Germline values: CDR1 SGHAT, CDR2 FQNNGV. The CDR3 nucleotides read TGTGCCAGCAGCCACGCGAGAAAGGGACAGGCCGAGCAGTACTTC. Translation gives CASSHARKGQAEQYF.

This clonotype came up a few times. The genes are TRBV20-1 and TRBJ2-3; maybe TRBD2 (6 bases). From germline, CDR1 is DFQATT and CDR2 SNEGSKA (reference sequence). Trimming took off 6 bases at V and 2 bases at J, with 12 bases between the two ends. This CDR3 spans 13 amino acids. This CDR3 is CSANIADTDTQYF. CDR3 DNA sequence: TGCAGTGCAAATATAGCGGACACAGATACGCAGTATTTT.